This TCR beta chain came from a study of T cell responses to AZD1222 COVID-19 vaccine. V gave up 4 bases and J gave up 3 bases, with 10 bases separating them. Germline V CDR1 and CDR2: SGHTA, FQGNSA. The CDR3 totals 14 residues. Method: immunoSEQ multiplex PCR; TCRdb's copy keeps in-frame clones and lacks some. The repertoire holds about 35,000 clones, 75% to 90% seen once, with approximately 6.6% in the top ten. Comment on this clone: What it binds is not known.

Points from the study as a whole: Epitopes outside B.1.351 and B.1.1.7 mutated regions reportedly drew nearly half of spike TCRs. Donors were mostly white British, more females; clonal diversity possibly underestimated. Spike-specific TCR breadth and depth were elevated following two AZD1222 doses. Every sample of the repertoires postdated the peak T cell response.

The genes are TRBV7-2 and TRBJ2-1; tentative D call: TRBD1 (6 bases). This sample comprised peripheral blood, obtained on day 0 of AZD1222 vaccination. The source of this sequence is an adult in good health. The CDR3 region is CASSSDRLYNEQFF. The DNA for the CDR3 is TGTGCCAGCAGCTCGGACAGACTCTACAATGAGCAGTTCTTC.